The 21 T cell receptor beta chains below were found in one sample sequenced in a study of T-cell memory formation after mild COVID-19. TCRdb ran MiXCR on the 5' RACE reads and lists one entry per CDR3 protein. The data hold roughly 410,000 distinct CDR3 sequences, with approximately 25% observed a single time. Specimen: PBMCs or a T cell subset sorted from them (not recorded which). Source of these receptors: an adult woman who had mild COVID-19 (a few samples of this study predate the infection). Cell type and time point are not known.

J is TRBJ1-2 and V is TRBV19; 9 positions agree with TRBD1. The CDR3 is made up of 17 amino acids. Per the germline V gene, CDR1 is LNHDA and CDR2 is SQIVND (reference sequence). The junction had 15 bases not matched to a gene; V was cut back by 8 bases and J by 2 bases. The CDR3 region has the DNA TGTGCCAGTCGACCCGTCGGGGGACAGGGCTCGAACTATGGCTACACCTTC. It is translated as CASRPVGGQGSNYGYTF.

J is TRBJ1-1 and V is TRBV2; D is possibly TRBD1 (6 bases). This CDR3 spans 11 amino acids. The germline gives CDR1 SNHLY, CDR2 FYNNEI. The V end lost 6 bases, the J end lost 8 bases, and 10 bases lay between the germline ends. The CDR3 sequence is CASRGAGEAFF. CDR3 in DNA: TGTGCCAGCAGGGGGGCAGGAGAAGCTTTCTTT.

This clonotype showed up just a few times. The chain uses TRBV18 and TRBJ2-1; TRBD2 aligns across 8 bases. The germline V gene has CDR1 KGHSH and CDR2 LQKENI. CDR3 length equals 15 residues. V lost 5 bases, J lost 6 bases, and 9 bases stayed unmatched. The CDR3 here is CASSGSGLVRNEQFF. CDR3 in DNA: TGTGCCAGCTCAGGCTCGGGACTAGTTCGCAATGAGCAGTTCTTC. Filled out from reference TRBV18 and TRBJ2-1, the complete variable domain reads NAGVMQNPRHLVRRRGQEARLRCSPMKGHSHVYWYRQLPEEGLKFMVYLQKENIIDESGMPKERFSAEFPKEGPSILRIQQVVRGDSAAYFCASSGSGLVRNEQFFGPGTRLTVL.

The chain links TRBV6-5 to TRBJ2-5; 8 nucleotides align to TRBD2. V shed 2 bases and J 2 bases; nucleotides not matched to a gene: 4. CDR3 length equals 15 residues. The germline V gene encodes CDR1 MNHEY and CDR2 SVGAGI. The CDR3 DNA follows: TGTGCCAGCAGTTACGGTACTAGCGGACAAGAGACCCAGTACTTC. Its protein product is CASSYGTSGQETQYF.

The rearrangement uses TRBV5-1 and TRBJ2-2; 9 nucleotides agree with TRBD2. The length of the CDR3 is 16 residues. J lost 6 bases, V lost 1 base, and 7 bases had no gene match. Germline values: CDR1 SGHRS, CDR2 YFSETQ. The CDR3 loop reads CASSLQRGASAGELFF. The DNA of the CDR3 is TGCGCCAGCAGCTTGCAGCGGGGGGCGTCGGCCGGGGAGCTGTTTTTT. The whole variable domain, remainder taken from reference TRBV5-1 and TRBJ2-2, is KAGVTQTPRYLIKTRGQQVTLSCSPISGHRSVSWYQQTPGQGLQFLFEYFSETQRNKGNFPGRFSGRQFSNSRSEMNVSTLELGDSALYLCASSLQRGASAGELFFGEGSRLTVL.

This clonotype was seen more than once but under ten times. CDR3 sequence: CASSDRGLAKNIQYF. The CDR3 nucleotides are TGTGCCAGCAGTGACAGGGGGTTAGCCAAAAACATTCAGTACTTC. The gene calls are TRBV2 and TRBJ2-4; 7 bases align to TRBD1. In germline, CDR1 is SNHLY, CDR2 FYNNEI. J lost 0 bases, V lost 3 bases, and 2 bases had no gene match. The CDR3 consists of 15 residues.

This chain uses TRBV2 with TRBJ2-2; 8 bases match TRBD1. Germline trimming cut 6 bases from V and 4 bases from J; bases unmatched to any gene: 7. The CDR3 covers 15 residues. Germline V gene lookup returns CDR1 SNHLY and CDR2 FYNNEI. The CDR3 is CASRDDRGSTGELFF. The CDR3 DNA reads as TGTGCCAGCAGAGATGACAGGGGCTCCACCGGGGAGCTGTTTTTT.

This clonotype appeared a few times. This chain uses TRBV7-9 with TRBJ1-1; D unclear. CDR3 length equals 12 residues. The V end lost 5 bases, the J end lost 6 bases, and 10 bases lay between the germline ends. CDR1 is SEHNR, CDR2 FQNEAQ, per germline (reference sequence). In nucleotides, the CDR3 is TGTGCCAGCAGCCCCTCAACCTCTGAAGCTTTCTTT. Translated: CASSPSTSEAFF. The entire variable domain, with the rest obtained from reference TRBV7-9 and TRBJ1-1, is as follows: DTGVSQNPRHKITKRGQNVTFRCDPISEHNRLYWYRQTLGQGPEFLTYFQNEAQLEKSRLLSDRFSAERPKGSFSTLEIQRTEQGDSAMYLCASSPSTSEAFFGQGTRLTVV.

V and J are TRBV19 and TRBJ2-7, with 7 bases that match TRBD1. The length of the CDR3 is 16 residues. V lost 5 bases to trimming and J lost 0 bases; unmatched junction nucleotides: 10. Germline CDR1 is LNHDA and CDR2 is SQIVND (reference sequence). CDR3 in DNA: TGTGCCAGTAGTTCCCCCCCCGGGACAGACTCCTACGAGCAGTACTTC. This sequence encodes CASSSPPGTDSYEQYF.

The table lists this clonotype with many counts. This chain uses TRBV7-9 with TRBJ2-7; 8 bases align to TRBD1. Germline CDR1 and CDR2: SEHNR and FQNEAQ (reference sequence). V trimming: 3 bases; J trimming: 3 bases; junction bases outside the gene matches: 4. This CDR3 has 14 residues. CDR3 amino acids: CASSLGGQDYEQYF. CDR3 coding DNA: TGTGCCAGCAGCTTGGGGGGACAGGACTACGAGCAGTACTTC.

The V gene is TRBV4-3, the J gene TRBJ2-1; TRBD1 aligns across 7 bases. V was pared by 4 bases and J by 6 bases, with 6 bases of the junction left unmatched. The CDR3 covers 14 residues. Germline CDR1 and CDR2: LGHNA and YSLEER. The CDR3 coding sequence is TGCGCCAGCAGCCCACGACAGGGCAGCAATGAGCAGTTCTTC. As protein: CASSPRQGSNEQFF.

The chain uses TRBV7-9 and TRBJ2-7; TRBD1 is a possible D gene (5 bases). Germline V gene sequence: CDR1 SEHNR, CDR2 FQNEAQ (reference sequence). This CDR3 is built from 13 residues. The germline V and J ends were trimmed by 8 bases and 5 bases, with 16 bases remaining between them. The CDR3, as DNA: TGTGCCAGCGTTCCGACAGCCCCAGACGAGCAGTACTTC. This gives the protein CASVPTAPDEQYF.

DNA of the CDR3: TGCGCCAGCAGCCCGGAGGGGGATGAGCAGTTCTTC. It translates to CASSPEGDEQFF. The chain carries TRBV5-1 and TRBJ2-1; tentatively, D is TRBD1 or TRBD2 (6 bases each). The CDR3 sequence is 12 residues long. V lost 4 bases to trimming and J lost 8 bases, with 10 bases between them. CDR1 and CDR2 from the germline V gene are SGHRS and YFSETQ.

The CDR3 protein is CASSSRTTRYEQYF. The CDR3 DNA follows: TGTGCCAGCAGCTCTAGGACAACGCGCTACGAGCAGTACTTC. The rearrangement uses TRBV7-9 and TRBJ2-7; TRBD1 might be the D (5 bases). The ends were cut back, 4 bases at V and 3 bases at J, with 13 bases in the middle. In germline, CDR1 is SEHNR, CDR2 FQNEAQ (reference sequence). The CDR3 covers 14 residues.

This clonotype was counted between two and nine times. The V and J genes are TRBV11-1 and TRBJ2-3; 10 nucleotides line up with TRBD2. The CDR3 has 16 amino acids. CDR1 and CDR2 from the germline V gene are SGHAT and FQDESV (reference sequence). With 4 bases clipped from V and 3 bases from J, the junction kept 7 bases outside the gene matches. Here the CDR3 reads CASSSPKTSGTDTQYF. As DNA, the CDR3 is TGTGCCAGCAGCTCACCCAAGACTAGCGGGACAGATACGCAGTATTTT.

The J gene is TRBJ2-5, the V gene TRBV5-6; unclear D gene. With 0 bases removed from V and 6 bases from J, the gap between germline ends came to 12 bases. Germline CDR1 reads SGHDT; CDR2 reads YYEEEE. The CDR3 is made up of 14 amino acids. Here the CDR3 DNA reads TGTGCCAGCAGCTTGGTGGGCGCAAGACAGACCCAGTACTTC. Amino acids: CASSLVGARQTQYF.

This clonotype was detected a few times. The V gene is TRBV5-6, the J gene TRBJ2-1, with D possibly being TRBD1 (5 bases). V was shortened by 4 bases and J by 4 bases, with 12 bases between the two germline ends. The CDR3 has 14 amino acids. The V gene's germline CDR1 is SGHDT and CDR2 YYEEEE. The CDR3 bases are TGTGCCAGCAGCCAAGACAGCGCATACAATGAGCAGTTCTTC. Its translation: CASSQDSAYNEQFF. Full variable domain (missing parts from reference TRBV5-6 and TRBJ2-1): DAGVTQSPTHLIKTRGQQVTLRCSPKSGHDTVSWYQQALGQGPQFIFQYYEEEERQRGNFPDRFSGHQFPNYSSELNVNALLLGDSALYLCASSQDSAYNEQFFGPGTRLTVL.

This clonotype has just a few counts. The gene calls are TRBV24-1 and TRBJ2-2; 7 bases align to TRBD1. Unmatched junction bases numbered 8, after V lost 4 bases and J lost 7 bases. The germline gives CDR1 KGHDR, CDR2 SFDVKD. This CDR3 has 15 residues. The CDR3 spells CATSDLTGNGGELFF. The CDR3 DNA sequence: TGTGCCACCAGTGACCTGACAGGGAACGGCGGGGAGCTGTTTTTT.

The J gene is TRBJ1-5, the V gene TRBV6-1; 10 positions agree with TRBD1. This CDR3 has 16 residues. After removal of 4 bases from V and 2 bases from J, the junction contained 5 bases not matched to a gene. Germline lookup yields CDR1 MNHNS and CDR2 SASEGT. The CDR3 bases are TGTGCCAGCAGTGCCTGGGACAGGGGTGGCAATCAGCCCCAGCATTTT. Translating gives CASSAWDRGGNQPQHF.

This clonotype was seen a few times. The chain recombines TRBV18 with TRBJ2-3, with TRBD1 matching 8 bases. The germline V gene has CDR1 KGHSH and CDR2 LQKENI. The J segment lost 2 bases and the V segment lost 3 bases, leaving 7 bases of the junction unmatched. The CDR3 totals 16 residues. The CDR3 region has the DNA TGTGCCAGCTCACCCCCCCGGACAGGGCCCACAGATACGCAGTATTTT. Protein: CASSPPRTGPTDTQYF. The full variable domain, its missing parts supplied by reference TRBV18 and TRBJ2-3, is NAGVMQNPRHLVRRRGQEARLRCSPMKGHSHVYWYRQLPEEGLKFMVYLQKENIIDESGMPKERFSAEFPKEGPSILRIQQVVRGDSAAYFCASSPPRTGPTDTQYFGPGTRLTVL.

This clonotype was seen more than once but under ten times. This chain uses TRBV20-1 with TRBJ2-1; D perhaps matches TRBD2 (5 bases). Trimming removed 3 bases from V and 4 bases from J, with 7 bases in between. CDR1 DFQATT and CDR2 SNEGSKA come from the germline V gene (reference sequence). The CDR3 has 12 amino acids. CDR3 nucleotide sequence: TGCAGTGCTAGTTGGGAGTACAATGAGCAGTTCTTC. Protein product: CSASWEYNEQFF.